These 3 T cell receptor beta chains were all obtained from the same sample, sequenced in a study of shared clonotypes between healthy human individuals. The repertoire was sequenced with immunoSEQ multiplex PCR; TCRdb's copy has only in-frame clones and lacks some. The sample shows fewer than 2.5 million clones, 90% to 95% of them seen only once. Sample: naive CD4+ T cells from PBMCs. Regarding subset: CD45RA+ positively selected. These receptors were obtained from a man aged 18 to 29 in good health. Some clones in this sample may be carry-over from other donors' samples.

The chain combines TRBV18 with TRBJ1-4; D is undetermined. The CDR3 covers 13 residues. The germline V and J ends were trimmed by 1 base and 12 bases, with 12 bases remaining between them. The germline CDR1 and CDR2 sequences are KGHSH and LQKENI. The CDR3 DNA reads TGTGCCAGCTCACCACTCTTGGACGAAGAACTGTTTTTT. Its protein product is CASSPLLDEELFF. The whole variable domain, filled in from reference TRBV18 and TRBJ1-4, reads NAGVMQNPRHLVRRRGQEARLRCSPMKGHSHVYWYRQLPEEGLKFMVYLQKENIIDESGMPKERFSAEFPKEGPSILRIQQVVRGDSAAYFCASSPLLDEELFFGSGTQLSVL.

The table lists this clone with a count of one. The chain is built from TRBV29-1 and TRBJ2-7; D is perhaps TRBD2 (6 bases). The ends were cut back, 4 bases at V and 9 bases at J, with 16 bases in the middle. Germline V gene lookup returns CDR1 SQVTM and CDR2 ANQGSEA. CDR3 length equals 12 residues. The CDR3 sequence: CSVVKDGGGQYF. The CDR3 coding sequence is TGCAGCGTTGTCAAGGATGGGGGAGGGCAGTACTTC.

On this clone: Relative to the germline gene, one junction end is altered; a read error may explain this. The chain uses TRBV2 and TRBJ1-1; D unresolved. CDR3 size: 12 residues. Germline V CDR1 and CDR2: SNHLY, FYNNEI. CDR3 in DNA: TGTGCCTGCAGACGGTTGAACACTGAAGCTTTCTTT. This gives the protein CACRRLNTEAFF.